This TCR beta chain was retrieved from a study of post-analysis software for immune sequencing data. Whole-study context: Disease trajectories encompassed relapsing-remitting, secondary progressive and progressive-relapsing multiple sclerosis. Overall study findings and caveats: F measure grouped same-batch samples tightly together. Comparison of patients with controls showed four or five TRBV segments more frequent in patients, TRBV5-6, TRBV5-1 and TRBV20-1 among them. Multiple sclerosis was associated with a significant reduction in normalized Chao1 diversity relative to controls.

The CDR3 runs 15 residues. After removal of 5 bases from V and 3 bases from J, the junction contained 7 bases not matched to a gene. In regard to this clonotype: No antigen is known for it.

Prepared TCR beta cDNA libraries contained unique molecular identifiers. There were about 0.85 to 11 million T cells, and 480,000 or so cDNA molecules came from them. TCRdb re-called the PCR reads with MiXCR, one entry per CDR3 protein. Here the sample spans about 820,000 distinct CDR3 sequences, 53% being singletons. The TCR originated in a girl aged 10 to 17 with multiple sclerosis. V and J are TRBV12-3 or TRBV12-4 and TRBJ2-3; 8 bases are shared with TRBD2. Sequences were obtained from blood. The CDR3 reads CASSPAGALTDTQYF. In DNA form, the CDR3 reads TGTGCCAGCAGTCCAGCGGGAGCCTTGACAGATACGCAGTATTTT.